The 32 T cell receptor beta chains in this list originate from one sample, sequenced in a study of T-cell memory formation after mild COVID-19. TCRdb passed the 5' RACE reads through MiXCR, listing each CDR3 protein once. Among about 390,000 distinct CDR3 sequences listed, under 25% were seen once. The sample consisted of PBMCs or a T cell subset sorted from them (not recorded which). The receptors originated from an adult woman who had mild COVID-19 (a few samples of this study predate the infection). Cell type and time point are not known.

The chain recombines TRBV7-8 with TRBJ1-4; no definite D call. Trimming cost V 6 bases and J 5 bases, with 10 bases left between them. This CDR3 spans 13 amino acids. Germline CDR1 and CDR2: SGHVS and FQNEAQ. DNA for the CDR3: TGTGCCAGCAGGGACGGTCTCAATGAAAAACTGTTTTTT. This codes for CASRDGLNEKLFF.

The sample holds a few counts of this clonotype. The chain joins TRBV7-9 to TRBJ2-2, with D uncertain. The germline V gene has CDR1 SEHNR and CDR2 FQNEAQ (reference sequence). V was trimmed by 5 bases and J by 7 bases, leaving 8 bases between them. The CDR3 runs 12 residues. CDR3 region: CASSLSNGELFF. For the CDR3, the DNA is TGTGCCAGCAGCCTTAGTAACGGGGAGCTGTTTTTT.

A few counts support this clonotype. This chain joins TRBV21-1 and TRBJ2-7; TRBD1 is taken as the D call from the table, unchecked against the DNA. TRBV21-1 is given as a pseudogene. The CDR3 extends over 14 amino acids. The CDR3 DNA follows: TGTGCCAGCAGCAGGAGCTTAACAGGGGTCGAGCAGTACTTC. This encodes CASSRSLTGVEQYF.

This clonotype has a handful of counts. The chain combines TRBV15 with TRBJ2-7; the D is unclear. CDR3 length: 14 amino acids. V shed 5 bases and J shed 4 bases, with 15 bases lying between them. Germline V gives CDR1 LNHNV, CDR2 YYDKDF (reference sequence). The CDR3 coding sequence is TGTGCCACCAGCCCCCCCCCGGGCGGTTACGAGCAGTACTTC. It encodes CATSPPPGGYEQYF.

This clonotype was counted a few times. The chain recombines TRBV12-3 or TRBV12-4 with TRBJ2-6; TRBD1 matches 7 bases. This CDR3 region has 17 residues. V shed 6 bases, J shed 0 bases, and the junction held 8 bases outside the gene matches. DNA of the CDR3: TGTGCCAGCAGACCTAGGGACAGTCACTCTGGGGCCAACGTCCTGACTTTC. Protein product: CASRPRDSHSGANVLTF.

This clonotype was counted between two and nine times. The chain employs TRBV7-9 and TRBJ2-3; D is unresolved. The CDR3 runs to 16 residues. Between the trimmed V and J ends, which lost 5 bases and 0 bases, there was a span of 15 bases. Germline CDR1 is SEHNR and CDR2 is FQNEAQ (reference sequence). CDR3 sequence (DNA): TGTGCCAGCAGCCCATTCCGACACCCTAGCACAGATACGCAGTATTTT. Amino acid sequence: CASSPFRHPSTDTQYF. The full variable domain, its missing parts supplied by reference TRBV7-9 and TRBJ2-3, is DTGVSQNPRHKITKRGQNVTFRCDPISEHNRLYWYRQTLGQGPEFLTYFQNEAQLEKSRLLSDRFSAERPKGSFSTLEIQRTEQGDSAMYLCASSPFRHPSTDTQYFGPGTRLTVL.

This clonotype came up a few times. V usage is TRBV6-6 and J usage is TRBJ2-7; TRBD2 agrees at 9 bases. V gave up 5 bases and J gave up 0 bases; unmatched junction bases: 8. Per germline, CDR1 MNHNY and CDR2 SVGAGI (reference sequence). The CDR3 covers 16 residues. The CDR3 sequence is CASSGLVAGVSYEQYF. The CDR3 bases are TGTGCCAGCAGTGGGTTGGTAGCGGGGGTCTCCTACGAGCAGTACTTC.

This clonotype appeared a few times. The V gene is TRBV5-1, the J gene TRBJ2-6; D is undetermined. Germline CDR1 SGHRS, CDR2 YFSETQ. This CDR3 has 15 amino acids. Between the trimmed V and J ends, which lost 0 bases and 0 bases, there was a span of 4 bases. The CDR3 nucleotides read TGCGCCAGCAGCTTGGCCCACTCTGGGGCCAACGTCCTGACTTTC. Translating it yields CASSLAHSGANVLTF.

This clonotype appeared a few times. The gene calls are TRBV6-5 and TRBJ1-2; D remains ambiguous. Germline V gene sequence: CDR1 MNHEY, CDR2 SVGAGI. V lost 4 bases and J lost 4, with 16 bases in between. The CDR3 is 15 amino acids. The CDR3 DNA follows: TGTGCCAGCAGTTTCGCGGGAGAGAATGCCTATGGCTACACCTTC. It codes for CASSFAGENAYGYTF.

This clonotype was seen repeatedly, ten times or more. The chain employs TRBV6-2 or TRBV6-3 and TRBJ2-3; TRBD1 matches 9 bases. The CDR3 loop spans 15 amino acids. Per the germline V gene, CDR1 is MNHEY and CDR2 is SVGEGT. V shed 5 bases, J shed 4 bases, and the junction held 7 bases outside the gene matches. The CDR3 is CASSNRDREPDTQYF. CDR3 DNA: TGTGCCAGCAGTAACCGGGACAGGGAGCCAGATACGCAGTATTTT.

V and J are TRBV15 and TRBJ2-1; 10 bases line up with TRBD2. The V gene end was trimmed by 5 bases and the J gene end by 4 bases; junction bases not matched to a gene: 11. The germline V gene has CDR1 LNHNV and CDR2 YYDKDF (reference sequence). This CDR3 is 17 amino acids long. The CDR3 coding sequence is TGTGCCACCAGCCCTGTCAAACAAGCGGGAGGGTACAATGAGCAGTTCTTC. As protein: CATSPVKQAGGYNEQFF.

The chain carries TRBV15 and TRBJ2-2; D not certain. CDR1 is LNHNV and CDR2 is YYDKDF in the germline V gene (reference sequence). This CDR3 is built from 14 residues. Between the trimmed V and J ends, which lost 0 bases and 6 bases, there was a span of 8 bases. CDR3 DNA: TGTGCCACCAGCAGAGATGCGACCCCCGGGGAGCTGTTTTTT. Residues: CATSRDATPGELFF.

This clonotype was recorded a few times. V is TRBV4-3 and J is TRBJ1-1, with D unclear. This CDR3 spans 16 amino acids. Per the germline V gene, CDR1 is LGHNA and CDR2 is YSLEER. The V gene lost 3 bases and the J gene lost 5 bases, with 19 bases spanning the gap. The CDR3 protein is CASSHGVGQRGTEAFF. CDR3 DNA sequence: TGCGCCAGCAGCCATGGGGTAGGGCAACGGGGAACTGAAGCTTTCTTT.

This clonotype was seen ten or more times. This chain connects TRBV5-1 to TRBJ1-3; tentatively, D is TRBD1 (6 bases). The CDR3 sequence is 16 residues long. Germline CDR1 reads SGHRS; CDR2 reads YFSETQ. The germline V and J ends were trimmed by 0 bases and 4 bases, with 14 bases remaining between them. CDR3 amino acids: CASSLGPKTGGNTIYF. Here the CDR3 DNA reads TGCGCCAGCAGCTTGGGCCCGAAGACAGGAGGAAACACCATATATTTT.

The V and J genes are TRBV6-5 and TRBJ2-7, with TRBD2 matching over 10 bases. With 0 bases clipped from V and 4 bases from J, the junction kept 9 bases outside the gene matches. Germline V gives CDR1 MNHEY, CDR2 SVGAGI. This CDR3 region has 17 residues. The CDR3 loop is CASSYSSLAGDAYEQYF. Written as DNA, the CDR3 is TGTGCCAGCAGTTACTCGTCTCTAGCGGGGGACGCATACGAGCAGTACTTC.

This clonotype appeared a few times. The V and J genes are TRBV7-9 and TRBJ2-5; D possibly corresponds to TRBD1 (5 bases). The CDR3 runs to 15 residues. Per the germline V gene, CDR1 is SEHNR and CDR2 is FQNEAQ (reference sequence). V lost 2 bases and J lost 5, with 15 bases in between. CDR3 residues: CASSLLPGRSETQYF. The CDR3 DNA reads as TGTGCCAGCAGCTTACTTCCAGGGCGTTCGGAGACCCAGTACTTC.

The chain carries TRBV4-1 and TRBJ1-4; 9 nucleotides match TRBD1. Trimming took 0 bases from V and 6 from J; bases not matched to a gene: 2. The CDR3 consists of 15 residues. CDR1 is MGHRA and CDR2 is YSYEKL in the germline V gene. The CDR3 reads CASSQEGTGYEKLFF. Here the CDR3 DNA reads TGCGCCAGCAGCCAAGAGGGGACAGGGTATGAAAAACTGTTTTTT.

This clonotype was detected a few times. The chain links TRBV20-1 to TRBJ2-1, with D uncertain. Germline V lookup: CDR1 DFQATT, CDR2 SNEGSKA (reference sequence). The V gene lost 5 bases and the J gene lost 0 bases, with 11 bases spanning the gap. The CDR3 runs 14 residues. CDR3 in DNA: TGCAGTGCTCTACTTGGAAGCTCCTACAATGAGCAGTTCTTC. This sequence encodes CSALLGSSYNEQFF.

This clonotype was seen more than once but under ten times. This chain connects TRBV12-3 or TRBV12-4 to TRBJ2-1; 14 bases match TRBD2. This CDR3 contains 16 residues. V lost 5 bases, J lost 7 bases, and 7 bases stayed unmatched. The CDR3 here is CASSPPGLAGVNEQFF. CDR3 in DNA: TGTGCCAGCAGTCCCCCGGGACTAGCGGGAGTTAATGAGCAGTTCTTC.

This clonotype has just a few counts. The chain links TRBV12-3 or TRBV12-4 to TRBJ1-3; the match to TRBD1 covers 8 bases. J gave up 3 bases and V 2 bases, and 3 bases lay outside the gene matches. The CDR3 has 15 amino acids. The CDR3 DNA is TGTGCCAGCAGTTTATCCAGGGGGCGTGGAAACACCATATATTTT. Its translation: CASSLSRGRGNTIYF.

This clonotype appeared a single time. The chain joins TRBV27 to TRBJ2-7, with D perhaps TRBD2 (7 bases). CDR1 and CDR2 (germline): MNHEY, SMNVEV (reference sequence). The CDR3 loop spans 14 amino acids. The ends were cut back, 3 bases at V and 5 bases at J, with 14 bases in the middle. In DNA, the CDR3 is TGTGCCAGCAGTTTGGGGGGGACAATTGACGAGCAGTACTTC. Protein sequence: CASSLGGTIDEQYF.

This clonotype was observed a handful of times. V and J are TRBV12-3 or TRBV12-4 and TRBJ2-3; the match to TRBD2 covers 13 bases. J lost 3 bases, V lost 6 bases, and 15 bases had no gene match. The CDR3 sequence is 19 residues long. The CDR3 region has the DNA TGTGCCAGCAGCCCCCCCGCCTCGGGACTAGCGGGAAAGACAGATACGCAGTATTTT. It is translated as CASSPPASGLAGKTDTQYF.

The sample holds a few counts of this clonotype. This chain uses TRBV9 with TRBJ1-1, with 9 bases lining up with TRBD1. In germline, CDR1 is SGDLS, CDR2 YYNGEE. The CDR3 loop spans 15 amino acids. V lost 2 bases and J lost 1; bases outside the gene matches: 3. The CDR3 here is CASSVMGQGNTEAFF. The CDR3 nucleotides read TGTGCCAGCAGCGTCATGGGACAGGGGAACACTGAAGCTTTCTTT.

This chain links TRBV18 with TRBJ2-7, with 9 bases fitting TRBD1. The CDR3 loop spans 17 amino acids. The V and J ends lost 2 bases and 8 bases, in that order; junction bases with no gene match: 16. Germline V gene data show CDR1 as KGHSH and CDR2 as LQKENI. The CDR3 nucleotides read TGTGCCAGCTCACCATCCCCGACAGGGGGGGGCCAATCGCAGCAGTACTTC. Protein sequence: CASSPSPTGGGQSQQYF.

This chain connects TRBV6-2 or TRBV6-3 to TRBJ2-7; no firm D call. The CDR3 is 13 amino acids. Trimming took off 8 bases at V and 4 bases at J, with 15 bases between the two ends. In germline, CDR1 is MNHEY, CDR2 SVGEGT. The CDR3 loop is CASGRGSSYEQYF. The CDR3 DNA reads TGTGCCAGCGGTCGTGGATCATCTTACGAGCAGTACTTC.

This clonotype was counted between two and nine times. The chain has TRBV4-1 and TRBJ2-3, with D perhaps being TRBD1 or TRBD2 (5 bases each). Deletions cut 1 base from V and 7 bases from J, with 18 bases between. From germline, CDR1 is MGHRA and CDR2 YSYEKL. This CDR3 is built from 16 residues. CDR3 nucleotides: TGCGCCAGCAGCCAAGCGCCCTCAGTGGGGGATCATACGCAGTATTTT. As protein: CASSQAPSVGDHTQYF.

This clonotype was counted ten times or more. The rearrangement uses TRBV7-3 and TRBJ2-1; unclear D gene. V was shortened by 1 base and J by 5 bases, with 9 bases between the two germline ends. This CDR3 contains 14 residues. Germline V gives CDR1 SGHTA, CDR2 FQGTGA. CDR3 bases: TGTGCCAGCAGCTTAAATGGCCCGAACAATGAGCAGTTCTTC. Residues: CASSLNGPNNEQFF.

CDR3 protein: CASSSGERYEQYF. The CDR3 DNA follows: TGTGCCAGCAGCTCGGGGGAGAGGTACGAGCAGTACTTC. This chain connects TRBV5-6 to TRBJ2-7; maybe TRBD2 (6 bases). CDR1 is SGHDT, CDR2 YYEEEE, per germline. V dropped 3 bases and J dropped 4 bases, with 11 bases sitting between them. CDR3 size: 13 residues.

The chain uses TRBV14 and TRBJ2-7; no firm D call. Trimming pared 4 bases from V and 4 bases from J, leaving 17 bases between. The germline gives CDR1 SGHDN, CDR2 FVKESK. The CDR3 is 15 residues long. This CDR3 is CASSPTNSGTYEQYF. The CDR3 coding sequence is TGTGCCAGCAGCCCGACCAATTCGGGTACATACGAGCAGTACTTC.

The chain joins TRBV10-3 to TRBJ2-2; TRBD1 or TRBD2 may be the D gene (5 bases each). The CDR3 length is 14 residues. Between the trimmed V and J ends, which lost 3 bases and 9 bases, there was a span of 14 bases. Germline CDR1 reads ENHRY; CDR2 reads SYGVKD. The CDR3 region has the DNA TGTGCCATCAGTGAATTTGAGGGACCGAGGGAGCTGTTTTTT. Its translation is CAISEFEGPRELFF.

This clonotype was seen more than once but under ten times. CDR3 nucleotides: TGTGCCAGCAGCTTGGATGGGAGTTCGAACACCGGGGAGCTGTTTTTT. It specifies CASSLDGSSNTGELFF. J is TRBJ2-2 and V is TRBV5-5; perhaps TRBD2 as D (5 bases). Germline values: CDR1 SGHKS, CDR2 YYEKEE (reference sequence). This CDR3 has 16 residues. The V end was cut by 0 bases, the J end by 0 bases, with 9 bases between. Complete variable domain (other parts from reference TRBV5-5 and TRBJ2-2): DAGVTQSPTHLIKTRGQQVTLRCSPISGHKSVSWYQQVLGQGPQFIFQYYEKEERGRGNFPDRFSARQFPNYSSELNVNALLLGDSALYLCASSLDGSSNTGELFFGEGSRLTVL.

This sequence joins TRBV5-6 and TRBJ2-3; 9 nucleotides agree with TRBD2. The CDR3 extends over 18 amino acids. The J segment lost 0 bases and the V segment lost 0 bases, leaving 8 bases of the junction unmatched. Germline V gene sequence: CDR1 SGHDT, CDR2 YYEEEE. In nucleotides, the CDR3 is TGTGCCAGCAGCTTGGAATTTCGGCTAGCGGGGAGCACAGATACGCAGTATTTT. Translation gives CASSLEFRLAGSTDTQYF.